This TCR beta chain was recovered during a study of blood T cell repertoires in COVID-19. At the level of the study: Acute-phase and convalescent COVID-19 samples originated in the United States, Italy and Spain. Sources were T cells, B-cell-depleted T cells, or PBMCs; the material itself was cDNA or gDNA.

As handled by the study authors: Estimation of nucleated cell counts relied on the amplification of reference gene primers. Repertoires were generated with immunoSEQ multiplex PCR, while TCRdb's copy carries only in-frame clones and drops some. V and J calls and clone size are copied from that table; D and trimming were computed from the DNA. The table has a few hundred thousand clones, over 80% seen once. CDR3 size: 12 residues. Germline CDR1 and CDR2: SQVTM and ANQGSEA. V lost 1 base, J lost 8 bases, and 11 bases lay in between. The V gene is TRBV29-1, the J gene TRBJ1-2; D is undetermined. Sequenced sample: peripheral blood. The receptor was isolated from a man aged 55 to 70 who had recovered from COVID-19. This CDR3 is CSVEVSARGYTF. The CDR3 nucleotides read TGCAGCGTTGAAGTCAGCGCACGAGGCTACACCTTC. The complete variable domain, with remaining parts taken from reference TRBV29-1 and TRBJ1-2, reads SAVISQKPSRDICQRGTSLTIQCQVDSQVTMMFWYRQQPGQSLTLIATANQGSEATYESGFVIDKFPISRPNLTFSTLTVSNMSPEDSSIYLCSVEVSARGYTFGSGTRLTVV.